The next 11 T cell receptor beta chains were all read from a single sample in a study of T-cell reconstitution after alpha-beta-depleted transplantation in children (dated by TCRdb to between 2015 and 2016). The label giving this sample's treatment or condition can be read as: allogeneic hematopoietic cell transplantation with graft depleted of TCRalphabeta T cells and CD19 B cells. Library generation was performed with PCR. These reads were obtained on an Illumina HiSeq 2500. TCR libraries were prepared with molecular barcoding, using unique molecular identifiers to normalize TCRbeta repertoire quantification. TCRdb reanalyzed the raw reads on its own, using fastp at Q25 for trimming and MiXCR for clone calling, and kept in-frame beta chains. For every CDR3 protein sequence, its rows merge into one entry that carries the most common genes and DNA. The sample table records roughly 570,000 distinct CDR3 sequences; roughly 27% of these occur just once. The top ten constitute 30% to 40% of the sample.

The sample was PBMCs, taken before TCRalphabeta/CD19-depleted stem cell transplant. The receptors originated from a boy under two years old with Wiskott-Aldrich syndrome, due to receive a stem cell transplant.

This clonotype has just a few counts. This chain uses TRBV7-9 with TRBJ2-1, with a tentative D call TRBD2 (5 bases). The CDR3 length is 14 residues. The germline V gene encodes CDR1 SEHNR and CDR2 FQNEAQ (reference sequence). Trimming removed 7 bases at V and 9 bases at J, with 19 bases between. CDR3 DNA: TGTGCCAGCAACCCCTTCGGGGTATCGGGTGAGCAGTTCTTC. Translation gives CASNPFGVSGEQFF.

This clonotype has only a few counts. The chain employs TRBV14 and TRBJ2-1, with TRBD2 identical over 10 bases. Losses at the gene ends were 6 bases for V and 6 bases for J; bases not matched to a gene: 8. Germline V lookup: CDR1 SGHDN, CDR2 FVKESK. This CDR3 spans 15 amino acids. The CDR3 loop is CASRKASGSFNEQFF. CDR3 nucleotides: TGTGCCAGCAGAAAGGCTAGCGGGAGTTTCAATGAGCAGTTCTTC.

The chain is built from TRBV3-1 and TRBJ2-7, with D hard to call. The CDR3 covers 13 residues. Germline CDR1 reads LGHDT; CDR2 reads YNNKEL (reference sequence). Trimming took 1 base from V and 4 from J, leaving 8 bases between them. CDR3 amino acids: CASSQGAGYEQYF. The CDR3 nucleotides read TGTGCCAGCAGCCAAGGCGCAGGTTACGAGCAGTACTTC.

This sequence joins TRBV11-2 and TRBJ2-4; D is uncertain. Germline V gene lookup returns CDR1 SGHAT and CDR2 FQNNGV. CDR3 length: 15 amino acids. V gave up 0 bases and J gave up 6 bases, with 12 bases separating them. The chain's CDR3 is CASSLDSLVGNIQYF. The CDR3 nucleotides are TGTGCCAGCAGCTTAGATTCGCTAGTGGGAAACATTCAGTACTTC.

The chain has TRBV28 and TRBJ2-3; 10 nucleotides align to TRBD2. CDR1 is MDHEN, CDR2 SYDVKM, per germline. Trimming took 7 bases from V and 0 from J; bases not matched to a gene: 4. CDR3 length: 15 residues. CDR3 nucleotides: TGTGCCAGCAAAACTAGCGGGACTAGCACAGATACGCAGTATTTT. It translates to CASKTSGTSTDTQYF.

In this sample, this clonotype turned up a few times. This chain joins TRBV28 and TRBJ2-1; tentatively, D is TRBD1 or TRBD2 (5 bases each). V dropped 8 bases and J dropped 8 bases, with 13 bases sitting between them. In germline, CDR1 is MDHEN, CDR2 SYDVKM. The CDR3 runs to 12 residues. The CDR3 DNA reads TGTGCCAGCGGCAAGTTGGGGGATGAGCAGTTCTTC. It is translated as CASGKLGDEQFF. The whole variable domain, remainder taken from reference TRBV28 and TRBJ2-1, is DVKVTQSSRYLVKRTGEKVFLECVQDMDHENMFWYRQDPGLGLRLIYFSYDVKMKEKGDIPEGYSVSREKKERFSLILESASTNQTSMYLCASGKLGDEQFFGPGTRLTVL.

The V and J genes are TRBV20-1 and TRBJ2-1, with 7 bases aligning to TRBD1. CDR1 is DFQATT and CDR2 is SNEGSKA in the germline V gene (reference sequence). V dropped 6 bases and J dropped 5; count of bases not matched to a gene: 16. The CDR3 is 16 residues long. The CDR3: CSAEEGGLLGNNEQFF. The CDR3 DNA is TGCAGTGCCGAGGAAGGGGGCCTTTTGGGGAACAATGAGCAGTTCTTC.

The chain employs TRBV20-1 and TRBJ2-3, with unresolved D. The CDR3 contains 13 residues. Germline lookup yields CDR1 DFQATT and CDR2 SNEGSKA (reference sequence). V was cut by 1 base and J by 2 bases, with 7 bases left in between. CDR3 coding DNA: TGCAGTGCTAGAGCACTGTTCACAGATACGCAGTATTTT. Its translation is CSARALFTDTQYF.

This clonotype was seen a handful of times. The genes are TRBV20-1 and TRBJ2-7, with 11 bases fitting TRBD2. V gave up 5 bases and J gave up 4 bases; unmatched junction bases: 7. Germline V gene data show CDR1 as DFQATT and CDR2 as SNEGSKA (reference sequence). The CDR3 has 14 residues. This CDR3 is CSAGTSGGKYEQYF. CDR3 DNA sequence: TGCAGTGCTGGTACTAGCGGGGGAAAATACGAGCAGTACTTC.

This clonotype was seen more than once but under ten times. V and J are TRBV29-1 and TRBJ2-1; TRBD2 aligns across 9 bases. The CDR3 length is 16 residues. Germline V CDR1 and CDR2: SQVTM, ANQGSEA. The J segment lost 2 bases and the V segment lost 1 base, leaving 6 bases of the junction unmatched. The CDR3 loop is CSVEGPSGIPYNEQFF. DNA for the CDR3: TGCAGCGTTGAAGGACCTAGCGGGATCCCCTACAATGAGCAGTTCTTC.

V usage is TRBV6-5 and J usage is TRBJ1-5; D gene unclear. The CDR3 consists of 14 residues. Trimming shortened V by 4 bases and J by 0 bases, and 7 bases separated the two germline ends. The germline V gene has CDR1 MNHEY and CDR2 SVGAGI. CDR3 in amino acids: CASSLQYSNQPQHF. Here the CDR3 DNA reads TGTGCCAGCAGTTTACAGTATAGCAATCAGCCCCAGCATTTT.